This T cell receptor beta chain was recovered during a study of shared T cell receptors in the human thymus (dated by TCRdb to the early 2020s). Study-wide context: The study examined how self-reactive, shared T-cell receptor alpha chains are generated in the human thymus.

The CDR3, cysteine through phenylalanine, is 14 amino acids long. Here the CDR3 DNA is all that survives: 42 bases in frame from base 1. The trim is 3 bases for V and 3 bases for J, with a gap of 9 bases between the germline ends. From the germline V gene, CDR1 is MDHEN and CDR2 is SYDVKM. Remarks on this clone: The target of this receptor is not known. Within one base of it there is no much larger clone, and no base qualities were kept.

Library preparation was by the immunoSEQ multiplex PCR assay. The source is immuneACCESS, and TCRdb retained only in-frame sequences with V and J called. Part of the clones is not carried over; for the studies checked, unresolved V genes explain less than half of this, and the remainder is unexplained. This sample lists hundreds of thousands of clones; more than 70% were detected once. The top ten clones comprise 0.0094% of the sample. These records were also assigned to another study, of human thymus T cells. Drawing on the second study: Donors were immunologically healthy infants undergoing open corrective cardiac surgery for congenital heart defects in Finland. Thymus tissue was collected as surgical resects that were removed during corrective cardiac surgery. Biased V and J gene segment usage appeared to be present in both thymic and peripheral blood repertoires. Highly overlapping thymic TCR repertoires among unrelated individuals were reported in the related research. TCR alpha and beta repertoires from fewer than ten infant thymus samples and a few related peripheral blood samples were characterized in the study. Donor ages ranging from about 7 to 250 days were recorded, and roughly six male and a couple of female infants were included in the cohort. Thymocytes were mechanically released from the tissue and were stored as pellets of roughly 10-32 million cells at -70 degrees C. Genomic DNA was extracted from frozen cell pellets with a QIAsymphony instrument. The immunoSEQ multiplex PCR assay was used to amplify the TCRB and TCRAD loci from a standardized amount of quality-controlled genomic DNA. The amplicons covered the V(D)J region and were long enough to include the CDR3 and to identify the V and J genes. The commercial immunoSEQ service was used to sequence amplicons on an Illumina platform. Primer bias and sequencing errors were corrected using previously described methods, and TCRAD and TCRB definitions followed the IMGT database. Repertoires were analysed with immunoSEQ Analyzer 3.0 and VDJTools, covering basic statistics, V/J segment usage, diversity estimates, rarefaction and pairwise overlap. Diversity was estimated using the Chao1, ChaoE, Efron-Thisted, Shannon and inverse Simpson indices, and was also estimated on datasets down-sampled to the size of the smallest sample. For repertoire overlap, CDR3 nucleotide sequence, V gene and J gene had to match strictly, and clustering was done by Jaccard-based multidimensional scaling. Thymus samples yielded on average approximately 860,000 unique TCRB clonotypes, compared with 70,000 to 85,000 from blood samples.

This clonotype was obtained from a boy under two years old with a congenital heart defect. Donor details come from another sample of the same person, matched by shared clones. Sequencing was carried out using thymocytes. This chain is built from TRBV28 and TRBJ2-1, and the D gene may be TRBD1, 6 bases matching. The DNA sequence is as follows: TGTGCCAGCAGTTTGGGGACATTCTACAATGAGCAGTTCTTC. Protein translation: CASSLGTFYNEQFF.